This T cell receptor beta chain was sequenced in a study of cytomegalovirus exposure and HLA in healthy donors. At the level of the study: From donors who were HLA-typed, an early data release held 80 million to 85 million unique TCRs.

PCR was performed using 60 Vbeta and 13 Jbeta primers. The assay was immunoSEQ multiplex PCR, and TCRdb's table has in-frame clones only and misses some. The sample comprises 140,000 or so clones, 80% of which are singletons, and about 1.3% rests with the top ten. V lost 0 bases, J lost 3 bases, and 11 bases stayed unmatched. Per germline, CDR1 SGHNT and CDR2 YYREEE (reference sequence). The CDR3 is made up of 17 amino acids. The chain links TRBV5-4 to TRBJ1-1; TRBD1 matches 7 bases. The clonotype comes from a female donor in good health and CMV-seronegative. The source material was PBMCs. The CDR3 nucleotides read TGTGCCAGCAGCTTGGTAGGGGGCAATCCCCTGGACACTGAAGCTTTCTTT. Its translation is CASSLVGGNPLDTEAFF.